This record looks at one T cell receptor (beta chain) sequence and its context. As yet, its antigen is unknown. Germline V gene data show CDR1 as SQVTM and CDR2 as ANQGSEA. V trimming: 5 bases; J trimming: 3 bases; junction bases outside the gene matches: 5. This CDR3 has 13 amino acids. This record comes from a study of vaccination and CD4 T cells after COVID-19. Study as a whole: A few convalescent patients were sampled post-vaccination (at day 14 and at days 161 to 241).

TCRdb processed the PCR reads anew with MiXCR; each CDR3 protein has one entry. The sample includes around 26,000 distinct CDR3 sequences, around 50% seen only once; the top ten take roughly 5%. Time point given: late sampling 161 to 241 days after vaccination in a few convalescent patients. Findings of the study overall: Spike mono-reactivity was shown by 304 of 307 vaccine-specific clones in convalescent patients. In convalescent patients, a median approximately 90% of reactive clones appeared only post-vaccination.

V gene TRBV29-1 combines with J gene TRBJ2-3; 7 positions agree with TRBD1. The receptor was isolated from a human donor who had recovered from COVID-19. The specimen was CD4+ T cells from blood, collected about 7 months after SARS-CoV-2 vaccination. The CDR3 bases are TGCAGCGTTTCGACAGGGAGTACAGATACGCAGTATTTT. Translation: CSVSTGSTDTQYF.